This T cell receptor beta chain came from a study of identical twins. General observations from the study: Abundant beta clonotypes from cord blood had fewer insertions, unlike memory repertoires, which showed none. Monozygotic twins shared more out-of-frame TCR alpha than recombination models predicted. Cross-sectional statistics underpinned the conclusions; the same donors were not followed.

This CDR3 contains 15 residues. The germline V and J ends were trimmed by 5 bases and 0 bases, with 8 bases remaining between them. Germline lookup yields CDR1 SGHTA and CDR2 FQGNSA. This clonotype occurred many times. Its target is not known. In TCRdb, the 5' RACE reads were re-called with MiXCR into one record per CDR3 protein. The sample shows a few hundred thousand distinct CDR3 sequences, less than 20% of them seen only once. All donors comprised healthy Caucasians. The sequence was collected from a man in his fifties or sixties in good health. The V gene is TRBV7-2, the J gene TRBJ2-6, with no clear D. Sequences were obtained from naive T cells sorted from blood. The CDR3 region is CASSLRFSGANVLTF. The DNA for the CDR3 is TGTGCCAGCAGCCTTCGTTTCTCTGGGGCCAACGTCCTGACTTTC.